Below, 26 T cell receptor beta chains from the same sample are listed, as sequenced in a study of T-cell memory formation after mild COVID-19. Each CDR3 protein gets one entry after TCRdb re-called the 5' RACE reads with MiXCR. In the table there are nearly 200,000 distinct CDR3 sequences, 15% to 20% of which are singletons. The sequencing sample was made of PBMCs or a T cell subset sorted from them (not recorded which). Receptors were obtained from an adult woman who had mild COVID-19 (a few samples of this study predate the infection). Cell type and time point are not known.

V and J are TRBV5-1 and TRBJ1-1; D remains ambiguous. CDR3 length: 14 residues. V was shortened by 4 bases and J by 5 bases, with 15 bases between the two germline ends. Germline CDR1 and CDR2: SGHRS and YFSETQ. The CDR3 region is CASSPQLLGTEAFF. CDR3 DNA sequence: TGCGCCAGCAGCCCGCAATTACTTGGGACTGAAGCTTTCTTT. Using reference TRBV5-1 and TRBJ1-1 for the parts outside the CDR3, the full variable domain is KAGVTQTPRYLIKTRGQQVTLSCSPISGHRSVSWYQQTPGQGLQFLFEYFSETQRNKGNFPGRFSGRQFSNSRSEMNVSTLELGDSALYLCASSPQLLGTEAFFGQGTRLTVV.

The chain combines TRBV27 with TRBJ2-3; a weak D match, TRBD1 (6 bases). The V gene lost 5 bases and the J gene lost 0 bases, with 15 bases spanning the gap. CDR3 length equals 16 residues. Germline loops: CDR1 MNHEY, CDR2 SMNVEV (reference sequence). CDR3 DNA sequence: TGTGCCAGCAGTCCAGGGGCGACCAGCAGCACAGATACGCAGTATTTT. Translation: CASSPGATSSTDTQYF.

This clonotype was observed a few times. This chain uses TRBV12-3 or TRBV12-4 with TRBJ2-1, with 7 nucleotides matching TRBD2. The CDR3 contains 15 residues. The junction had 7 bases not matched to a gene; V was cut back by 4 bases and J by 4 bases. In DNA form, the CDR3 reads TGTGCCAGCAGTTATCGGGAGGATAGGTACAATGAGCAGTTCTTC. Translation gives CASSYREDRYNEQFF.

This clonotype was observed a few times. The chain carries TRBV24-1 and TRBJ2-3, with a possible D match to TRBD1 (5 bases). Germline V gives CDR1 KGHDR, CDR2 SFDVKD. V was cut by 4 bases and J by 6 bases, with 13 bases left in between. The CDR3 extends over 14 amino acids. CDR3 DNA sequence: TGTGCCACCAGTGACCTTGACAGACCCGATACGCAGTATTTT. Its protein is CATSDLDRPDTQYF.

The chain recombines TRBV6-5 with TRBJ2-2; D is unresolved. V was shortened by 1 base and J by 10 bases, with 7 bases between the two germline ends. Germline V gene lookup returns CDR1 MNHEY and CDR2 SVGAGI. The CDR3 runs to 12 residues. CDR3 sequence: CASSYLHKELFF. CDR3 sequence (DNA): TGTGCCAGCAGTTACTTGCATAAGGAGCTGTTTTTT.

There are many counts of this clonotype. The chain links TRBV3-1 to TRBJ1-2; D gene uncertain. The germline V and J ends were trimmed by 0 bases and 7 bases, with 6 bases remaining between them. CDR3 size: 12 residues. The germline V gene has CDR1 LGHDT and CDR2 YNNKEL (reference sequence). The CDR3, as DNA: TGTGCCAGCAGCCAAGATCTACGTGGCTACACCTTC. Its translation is CASSQDLRGYTF. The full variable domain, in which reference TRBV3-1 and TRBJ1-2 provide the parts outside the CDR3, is DTAVSQTPKYLVTQMGNDKSIKCEQNLGHDTMYWYKQDSKKFLKIMFSYNNKELIINETVPNRFSPKSPDKAHLNLHINSLELGDSAVYFCASSQDLRGYTFGSGTRLTVV.

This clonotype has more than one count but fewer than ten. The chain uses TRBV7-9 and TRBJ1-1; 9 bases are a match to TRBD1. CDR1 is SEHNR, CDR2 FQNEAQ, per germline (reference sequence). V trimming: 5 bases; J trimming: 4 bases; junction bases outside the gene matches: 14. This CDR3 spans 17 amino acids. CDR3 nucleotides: TGTGCCAGCAGCCTACCGGGACAGGGTCGACGAGGCACTGAAGCTTTCTTT. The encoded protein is CASSLPGQGRRGTEAFF.

Here the CDR3 DNA reads TGTGCCAGCAGCTTAGAGCCGAATACCCCCTCAGCTTTCTTT. Its protein is CASSLEPNTPSAFF. The chain links TRBV7-2 to TRBJ1-1; the D is unclear. Per germline, CDR1 SGHTA and CDR2 FQGNSA. The CDR3 runs to 14 residues. The V and J ends lost 1 base and 10 bases respectively, with 16 bases between them.

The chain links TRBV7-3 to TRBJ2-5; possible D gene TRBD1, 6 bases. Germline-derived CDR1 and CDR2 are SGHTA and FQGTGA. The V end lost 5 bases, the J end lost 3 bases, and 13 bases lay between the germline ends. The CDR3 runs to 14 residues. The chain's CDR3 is CASSRTGIEETQYF. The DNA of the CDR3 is TGTGCCAGCAGCCGTACAGGGATCGAAGAGACCCAGTACTTC.

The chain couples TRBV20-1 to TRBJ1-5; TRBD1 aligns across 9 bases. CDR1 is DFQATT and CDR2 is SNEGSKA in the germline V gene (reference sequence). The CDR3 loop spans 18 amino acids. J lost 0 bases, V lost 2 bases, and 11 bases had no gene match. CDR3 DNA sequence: TGCAGTGCTAGAATAACAGGGACAGGGCGACCTAGCAATCAGCCCCAGCATTTT. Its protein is CSARITGTGRPSNQPQHF.

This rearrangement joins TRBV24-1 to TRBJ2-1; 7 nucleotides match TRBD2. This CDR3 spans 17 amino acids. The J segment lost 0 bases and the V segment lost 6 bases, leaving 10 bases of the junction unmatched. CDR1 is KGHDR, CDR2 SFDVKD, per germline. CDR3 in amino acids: CATSPPGLADSYNEQFF. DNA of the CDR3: TGTGCCACCAGTCCCCCGGGGCTAGCGGACTCCTACAATGAGCAGTTCTTC.

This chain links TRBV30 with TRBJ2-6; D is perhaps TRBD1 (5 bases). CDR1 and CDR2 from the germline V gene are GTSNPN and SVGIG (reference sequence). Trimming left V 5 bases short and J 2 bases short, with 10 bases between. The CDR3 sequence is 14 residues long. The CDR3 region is CAWGPGTGANVLTF. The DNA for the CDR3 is TGTGCCTGGGGGCCAGGGACTGGGGCCAACGTCCTGACTTTC.

DNA for the CDR3: TGCAGTGCCCCCGGACTAGCGGGAGGTTTGGAGACCCAGTACTTC. Protein product: CSAPGLAGGLETQYF. The chain is built from TRBV20-1 and TRBJ2-5; 14 nucleotides agree with TRBD2. Germline-derived CDR1 and CDR2 are DFQATT and SNEGSKA (reference sequence). V lost 6 bases, J lost 5 bases, and 8 bases stayed unmatched. The CDR3 has 15 amino acids.

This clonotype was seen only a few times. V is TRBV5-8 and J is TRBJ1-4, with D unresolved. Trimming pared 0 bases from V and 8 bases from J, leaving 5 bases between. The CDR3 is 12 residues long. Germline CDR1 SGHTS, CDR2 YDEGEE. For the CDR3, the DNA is TGTGCCAGCAGCTTGGACGCCGAAAAACTGTTTTTT. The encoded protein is CASSLDAEKLFF.

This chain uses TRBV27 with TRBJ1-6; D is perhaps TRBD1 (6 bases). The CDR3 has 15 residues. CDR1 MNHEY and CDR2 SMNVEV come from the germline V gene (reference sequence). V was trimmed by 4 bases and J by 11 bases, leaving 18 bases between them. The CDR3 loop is CASSYGGQGGTPLHF. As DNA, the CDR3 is TGTGCCAGCAGTTACGGGGGGCAGGGAGGGACACCCCTCCACTTT.

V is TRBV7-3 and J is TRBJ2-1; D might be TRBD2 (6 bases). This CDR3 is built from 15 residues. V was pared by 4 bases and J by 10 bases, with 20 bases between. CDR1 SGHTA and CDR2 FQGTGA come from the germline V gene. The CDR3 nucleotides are TGTGCCAGCAGCTACTCCGGGACTCGCTGGGGGGAGCAGTTCTTC. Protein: CASSYSGTRWGEQFF.

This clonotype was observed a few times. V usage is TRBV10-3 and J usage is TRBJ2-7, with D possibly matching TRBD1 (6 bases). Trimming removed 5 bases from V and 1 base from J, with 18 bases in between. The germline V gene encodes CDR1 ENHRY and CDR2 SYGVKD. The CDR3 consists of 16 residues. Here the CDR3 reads CAISSPGVSGSYEQYF. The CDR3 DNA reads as TGTGCCATCAGTTCTCCAGGGGTATCTGGGTCCTACGAGCAGTACTTC.

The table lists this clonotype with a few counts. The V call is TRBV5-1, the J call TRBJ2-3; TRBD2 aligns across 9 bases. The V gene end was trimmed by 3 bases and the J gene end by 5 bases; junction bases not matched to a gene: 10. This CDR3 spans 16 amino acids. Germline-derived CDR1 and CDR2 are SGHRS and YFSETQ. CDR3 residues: CASSSLGGGALDTQYF. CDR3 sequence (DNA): TGCGCCAGCAGCTCGCTGGGCGGGGGGGCCTTAGATACGCAGTATTTT.

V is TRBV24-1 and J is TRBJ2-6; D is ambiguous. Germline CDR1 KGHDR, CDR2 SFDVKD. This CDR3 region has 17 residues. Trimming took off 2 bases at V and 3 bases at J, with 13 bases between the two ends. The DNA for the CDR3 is TGTGCCACCAGTGATTCACGGACGGTGATTGGGGCCAACGTCCTGACTTTC. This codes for CATSDSRTVIGANVLTF.

The CDR3 sequence is CASSIRDRGIYTEAFF. CDR3 sequence (DNA): TGTGCCAGCAGCATCCGGGACAGAGGGATTTACACTGAAGCTTTCTTT. V gene TRBV7-2 combines with J gene TRBJ1-1; 7 bases fit TRBD1. The CDR3 sequence is 16 residues long. V trimming: 5 bases; J trimming: 3 bases; junction bases outside the gene matches: 12. Germline V gives CDR1 SGHTA, CDR2 FQGNSA. The whole variable domain, remainder taken from reference TRBV7-2 and TRBJ1-1, is GAGVSQSPSNKVTEKGKDVELRCDPISGHTALYWYRQSLGQGLEFLIYFQGNSAPDKSGLPSDRFSAERTGGSVSTLTIQRTQQEDSAVYLCASSIRDRGIYTEAFFGQGTRLTVV.

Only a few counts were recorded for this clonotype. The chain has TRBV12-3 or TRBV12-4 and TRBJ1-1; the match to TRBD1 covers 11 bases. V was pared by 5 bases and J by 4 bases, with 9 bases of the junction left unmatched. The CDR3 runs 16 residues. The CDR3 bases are TGTGCCAGCAGTCCCACGCTGGGGACAGGGGGCACTGAAGCTTTCTTT. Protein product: CASSPTLGTGGTEAFF.

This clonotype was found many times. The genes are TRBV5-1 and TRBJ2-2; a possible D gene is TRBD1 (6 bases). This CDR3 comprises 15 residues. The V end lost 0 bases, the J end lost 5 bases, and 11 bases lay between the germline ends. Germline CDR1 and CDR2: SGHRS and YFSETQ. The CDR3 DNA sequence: TGCGCCAGCAGCTTGGCAGGGGACGGAACCGGGGAGCTGTTTTTT. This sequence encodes CASSLAGDGTGELFF.

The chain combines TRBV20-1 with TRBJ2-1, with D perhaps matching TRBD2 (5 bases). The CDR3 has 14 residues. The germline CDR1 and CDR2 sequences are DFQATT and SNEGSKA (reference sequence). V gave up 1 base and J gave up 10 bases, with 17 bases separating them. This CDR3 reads CSARGPLALGEQFF. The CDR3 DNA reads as TGCAGTGCTAGAGGACCCCTAGCTTTAGGGGAGCAGTTCTTC.

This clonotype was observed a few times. CDR3 in DNA: TGCGCCAGCAGCTTGGCCCTAGGACAGTACACAGATACGCAGTATTTT. Residues: CASSLALGQYTDTQYF. This rearrangement joins TRBV5-1 to TRBJ2-3; possibly TRBD1 for D (6 bases). Germline V lookup: CDR1 SGHRS, CDR2 YFSETQ. Trimming took 0 bases from V and 2 from J, leaving 13 bases between them. CDR3 size: 16 residues. The complete variable domain, with remaining parts taken from reference TRBV5-1 and TRBJ2-3, reads KAGVTQTPRYLIKTRGQQVTLSCSPISGHRSVSWYQQTPGQGLQFLFEYFSETQRNKGNFPGRFSGRQFSNSRSEMNVSTLELGDSALYLCASSLALGQYTDTQYFGPGTRLTVL.

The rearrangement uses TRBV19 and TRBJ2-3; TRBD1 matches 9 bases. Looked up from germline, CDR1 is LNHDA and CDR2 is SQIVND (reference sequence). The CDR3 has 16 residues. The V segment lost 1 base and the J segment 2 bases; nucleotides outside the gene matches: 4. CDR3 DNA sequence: TGTGCCAGTAGTATAGTTGGACAGGGGATCACAGATACGCAGTATTTT. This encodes CASSIVGQGITDTQYF.

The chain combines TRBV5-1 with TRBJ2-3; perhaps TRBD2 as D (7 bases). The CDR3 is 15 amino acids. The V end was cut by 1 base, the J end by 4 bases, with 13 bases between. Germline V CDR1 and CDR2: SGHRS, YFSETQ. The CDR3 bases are TGCGCCAGCAGCTTGCCCGGGGGGCCGTCAGATACGCAGTATTTT. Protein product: CASSLPGGPSDTQYF.